Below, 29 T cell receptor beta chains from the same sample are listed, as sequenced in a study of blood T cell repertoires in COVID-19. Measured with immunoSEQ multiplex PCR; TCRdb has only the in-frame clones, and not every one. The table records more than 95,000 clones, about 80% of them present only once. Material: peripheral blood. The receptors come from a man aged 55-75 years with acute or convalescent COVID-19.

This rearrangement joins TRBV20-1 to TRBJ1-1, with D unresolved. The CDR3 loop spans 11 amino acids. Germline loops: CDR1 DFQATT, CDR2 SNEGSKA (reference sequence). The V end was cut by 6 bases, the J end by 10 bases, with 15 bases between. CDR3 in amino acids: CSATWVRGAFF. CDR3 bases: TGCAGTGCAACTTGGGTACGGGGAGCTTTCTTT.

This clone occurred a few times. The chain couples TRBV28 to TRBJ1-2; tentatively, D is TRBD1 (6 bases). V lost 6 bases and J lost 4, with 12 bases in between. The CDR3 is made up of 13 amino acids. The germline CDR1 and CDR2 sequences are MDHEN and SYDVKM. In DNA form, the CDR3 reads TGTGCCAGCAGCTCGGGACAACCCTATGGCTACACCTTC. It yields the protein CASSSGQPYGYTF.

The gene calls are TRBV30 and TRBJ2-1; 7 positions match TRBD1. The V gene's germline CDR1 is GTSNPN and CDR2 SVGIG (reference sequence). V shed 3 bases and J 2 bases; nucleotides not matched to a gene: 4. This CDR3 has 14 amino acids. The CDR3 protein is CAWRLQGAYNEQFF. In DNA, the CDR3 is TGTGCCTGGAGGCTCCAGGGGGCCTACAATGAGCAGTTCTTC.

The chain is built from TRBV3-1 (or the pseudogene TRBV3-2) and TRBJ2-4; D is possibly TRBD2 (6 bases). V was shortened by 3 bases and J by 0 bases, with 12 bases between the two germline ends. CDR3 length equals 16 residues. The germline V gene has CDR1 LGHDT and CDR2 YNNKEL (reference sequence). The CDR3 loop reads CASSQASVLAKNIQYF. For the CDR3, the DNA is TGTGCCAGCAGCCAGGCTAGCGTGTTAGCCAAAAACATTCAGTACTTC.

This chain connects TRBV2 to TRBJ2-5; the match to TRBD2 covers 7 bases. The CDR3 extends over 13 amino acids. CDR1 is SNHLY and CDR2 is FYNNEI in the germline V gene. The V and J ends lost 3 bases and 3 bases, in that order; junction bases with no gene match: 1. CDR3 coding DNA: TGTGCCAGCAGTGAGCTAGCGGAAGAGACCCAGTACTTC. As protein: CASSELAEETQYF.

Here the CDR3 reads CASSPPNSQETQYF. CDR3 bases: TGTGCCAGCTCACCACCAAACAGCCAAGAGACCCAGTACTTC. This sequence joins TRBV18 and TRBJ2-5; D ambiguous. With 0 bases removed from V and 1 base from J, the gap between germline ends came to 6 bases. The CDR3 extends over 14 amino acids. Germline values: CDR1 KGHSH, CDR2 LQKENI.

In DNA, the CDR3 is TGTGCCACCAGTAGACAGGGGGCAACCGGGGAGCTGTTTTTT. Translated, it gives CATSRQGATGELFF. The chain is built from TRBV24-1 and TRBJ2-2, with TRBD1 matching 10 bases. Germline-derived CDR1 and CDR2 are KGHDR and SFDVKD. CDR3 size: 14 residues. Trimming cost V 6 bases and J 5 bases; bases outside gene matches: 2.

The chain combines TRBV12-2 with TRBJ2-7; TRBD1, the table's D call, was not compared with the DNA. TRBV12-2 represents a pseudogene. The CDR3 contains 20 residues. The CDR3 region has the DNA TGTGCAAGTCGCCACCCTGAAGGGACAGGGGAGGAAGGTCGCTCCTACGAGCAGTACGTC. Translated: CASRHPEGTGEEGRSYEQYV.

The chain couples TRBV7-8 to TRBJ2-1; 7 bases match TRBD2. Trimming removed 0 bases from V and 6 bases from J; junction bases left unmatched: 2. Germline V gene sequence: CDR1 SGHVS, CDR2 FQNEAQ. The CDR3 totals 14 residues. This CDR3 is CASSLAGGVNEQFF. CDR3 nucleotides: TGTGCCAGCAGCTTAGCGGGGGGGGTCAATGAGCAGTTCTTC.

The chain carries TRBV29-1 and TRBJ2-4; possibly TRBD2 for D (6 bases). Per germline, CDR1 SQVTM and CDR2 ANQGSEA. V was cut by 7 bases and J by 2 bases, with 12 bases left in between. CDR3 size: 13 residues. In nucleotides, the CDR3 is TGCAGCGCCACCGGGGGTACCAAAAACATTCAGTACTTC. Amino acid sequence: CSATGGTKNIQYF.

CDR3 in DNA: TGTGCCAGCAGCCTAAGGGGAGACAGGGTGGGGGTTAGTACTGAAGCTTTCTTT. Its translation: CASSLRGDRVGVSTEAFF. The gene calls are TRBV7-2 and TRBJ1-1; 7 bases line up with TRBD1. The CDR3 consists of 18 residues. Trimming removed 5 bases from V and 5 bases from J; junction bases left unmatched: 20. Germline V gene lookup returns CDR1 SGHTA and CDR2 FQGNSA.

This CDR3 reads CASSQGLAAFYGYTF. CDR3 DNA sequence: TGCGCCAGCAGCCAAGGGCTGGCGGCATTCTATGGCTACACCTTC. The V and J genes are TRBV4-3 and TRBJ1-2; D remains ambiguous. CDR3 length equals 15 residues. Germline CDR1 reads LGHNA; CDR2 reads YSLEER. Trimming shortened V by 1 base and J by 4 bases, and 13 bases separated the two germline ends.

V gene TRBV15 combines with J gene TRBJ2-3; 8 bases are a match to TRBD2. Trimming removed 5 bases from V and 2 bases from J; junction bases left unmatched: 9. CDR3 length: 16 residues. Germline assignment: CDR1 LNHNV and CDR2 YYDKDF (reference sequence). The CDR3 bases are TGTGCCACCAGCCTCCGGGTAGCGGGACCCACAGATACGCAGTATTTT. Its translation: CATSLRVAGPTDTQYF.

CDR3 sequence: CASSLGGTGQTREQFF. As DNA, the CDR3 is TGTGCCAGCAGCTTGGGAGGGACAGGCCAAACCCGCGAGCAGTTCTTC. The V call is TRBV5-6, the J call TRBJ2-1, with 8 nucleotides matching TRBD1. CDR1 and CDR2 from the germline V gene are SGHDT and YYEEEE. The CDR3 runs to 16 residues. Trimming removed 0 bases from V and 10 bases from J; junction bases left unmatched: 12.

By share, this clone ranks as medium-sized (0.01 to 0.1%). V usage is TRBV4-2 and J usage is TRBJ2-1; 11 bases match TRBD2. The CDR3 has 16 amino acids. Germline V gene lookup returns CDR1 LGHNA and CDR2 YNFKEQ. The J segment lost 8 bases and the V segment lost 0 bases, leaving 6 bases of the junction unmatched. The DNA of the CDR3 is TGTGCCAGCAGCCAAGATTTTAGCGGGGGGGCCGATGAGCAGTTCTTC. It is translated as CASSQDFSGGADEQFF.

The rearrangement links TRBV30 to TRBJ2-2; no reliable D call. The CDR3 runs 15 residues. V was shortened by 4 bases and J by 4 bases, with 16 bases between the two germline ends. Germline CDR1 GTSNPN, CDR2 SVGIG (reference sequence). The CDR3 sequence: CAWTVGLGPTGELFF. The CDR3 DNA sequence: TGTGCCTGGACCGTCGGTTTGGGCCCCACCGGGGAGCTGTTTTTT. Filled out from reference TRBV30 and TRBJ2-2, the complete variable domain reads SQTIHQWPATLVQPVGSPLSLECTVEGTSNPNLYWYRQAAGRGLQLLFYSVGIGQISSEVPQNLSASRPQDRQFILSSKKLLLSDSGFYLCAWTVGLGPTGELFFGEGSRLTVL.

The V and J genes are TRBV11-2 and TRBJ2-1, with D unclear. The CDR3 loop spans 11 amino acids. V was pared by 1 base and J by 8 bases, with 3 bases between. Germline V CDR1 and CDR2: SGHAT, FQNNGV. CDR3 region: CASSLVDEQFF. The CDR3 bases are TGTGCCAGCAGCTTAGTAGATGAGCAGTTCTTC.

The chain recombines TRBV7-3 with TRBJ2-1; D is ambiguous. The V and J ends lost 1 base and 3 bases respectively, with 10 bases between them. This CDR3 is 15 amino acids long. CDR1 is SGHTA and CDR2 is FQGTGA in the germline V gene. CDR3 in amino acids: CASSLNSNLYNEQFF. The CDR3 DNA follows: TGTGCCAGCAGCTTAAACAGTAACCTCTACAATGAGCAGTTCTTC.

The CDR3 region has the DNA TGTGCCAGTAGTGGGGCAGCCCCCCAGCAGTTCTTC. It translates to CASSGAAPQQFF. J is TRBJ2-1 and V is TRBV19, with a weak D call TRBD1 (5 bases). The CDR3 is made up of 12 amino acids. CDR1 is LNHDA and CDR2 is SQIVND in the germline V gene (reference sequence). Between the trimmed V and J ends, which lost 5 bases and 11 bases, there was a span of 13 bases.

The chain combines TRBV30 with TRBJ2-1; 7 nucleotides agree with TRBD1. Germline lookup yields CDR1 GTSNPN and CDR2 SVGIG (reference sequence). Unmatched junction bases numbered 2, after V lost 2 bases and J lost 7 bases. This CDR3 is 12 amino acids long. DNA of the CDR3: TGTGCCTGGAGTCAACAGGGGAATGAGCAGTTCTTC. Protein sequence: CAWSQQGNEQFF.

This rearrangement joins TRBV19 to TRBJ1-5, with 10 bases that match TRBD1. The CDR3 sequence is 18 residues long. Germline CDR1 LNHDA, CDR2 SQIVND (reference sequence). With V trimmed by 0 bases and J by 6 bases, 11 bases remained unmatched. CDR3 sequence: CASSIEPGQGGRGQPQHF. The CDR3 DNA reads TGTGCCAGTAGTATAGAACCCGGACAGGGGGGAAGAGGTCAGCCCCAGCATTTT.

The genes are TRBV19 and TRBJ2-1; 7 nucleotides agree with TRBD1. With 4 bases clipped from V and 8 bases from J, the junction kept 17 bases outside the gene matches. Germline CDR1 and CDR2: LNHDA and SQIVND (reference sequence). The CDR3 covers 17 residues. For the CDR3, the DNA is TGTGCCAGTAGTAGCCGTCTATCCGGGGCCACAGGGGATGAGCAGTTCTTC. It encodes CASSSRLSGATGDEQFF.

V is TRBV9 and J is TRBJ2-5, with 9 nucleotides matching TRBD2. The CDR3 totals 14 residues. J lost 3 bases, V lost 0 bases, and 0 bases had no gene match. Germline CDR1 reads SGDLS; CDR2 reads YYNGEE. The CDR3 DNA sequence: TGTGCCAGCAGCGTAGGACTAGCGGAAGAGACCCAGTACTTC. Translation gives CASSVGLAEETQYF.

The chain carries TRBV24-1 and TRBJ2-1, with TRBD1 identical over 7 bases. Germline CDR1 and CDR2: KGHDR and SFDVKD. This CDR3 has 12 amino acids. Losses at the gene ends were 3 bases for V and 16 bases for J; bases not matched to a gene: 8. CDR3: CATSDPTGARFF. In DNA form, the CDR3 reads TGTGCCACCAGTGATCCTACAGGGGCGCGATTCTTC.

The rearrangement uses TRBV19 and TRBJ2-1; no definite D call. V was cut by 9 bases and J by 0 bases, with 15 bases left in between. The germline V gene encodes CDR1 LNHDA and CDR2 SQIVND (reference sequence). This CDR3 is 15 amino acids long. For the CDR3, the DNA is TGTGCCAGCGACCTAGGCGTCAGCTCCTACAATGAGCAGTTCTTC. This encodes CASDLGVSSYNEQFF.

The rearrangement uses TRBV30 and TRBJ1-1; TRBD1 matches 7 bases. The V segment lost 2 bases and the J segment 4 bases; nucleotides outside the gene matches: 4. The CDR3 consists of 13 residues. Germline V CDR1 and CDR2: GTSNPN, SVGIG (reference sequence). CDR3 protein: CAWSRGLGTEAFF. The CDR3, as DNA: TGTGCCTGGAGTAGGGGGCTGGGCACTGAAGCTTTCTTT.

This CDR3 reads CASSFQGAVTEAFF. CDR3 in DNA: TGTGCCAGCAGTTTTCAGGGGGCCGTCACTGAAGCTTTCTTT. This chain links TRBV7-9 with TRBJ1-1; the match to TRBD1 covers 8 bases. The CDR3 length is 14 residues. The V gene end was trimmed by 6 bases and the J gene end by 4 bases; junction bases not matched to a gene: 7. Germline CDR1 SEHNR, CDR2 FQNEAQ (reference sequence).

The V and J genes are TRBV5-1 and TRBJ2-5; 7 bases are a match to TRBD1. Germline CDR1 and CDR2: SGHRS and YFSETQ. This CDR3 has 13 amino acids. The trim removed 7 bases at V and 3 bases at J, leaving 6 bases unmatched. The CDR3 region is CASHRGVEETQYF. The CDR3 DNA reads TGCGCCAGCCACAGGGGAGTCGAAGAGACCCAGTACTTC.

This chain connects TRBV7-9 to TRBJ1-1; TRBD1 might be the D (5 bases). The V end lost 3 bases, the J end lost 5 bases, and 13 bases lay between the germline ends. The CDR3 consists of 14 residues. CDR1 is SEHNR, CDR2 FQNEAQ, per germline (reference sequence). The CDR3 sequence is CASSFQQETTEAFF. The DNA for the CDR3 is TGTGCCAGCAGCTTCCAACAGGAGACGACTGAAGCTTTCTTT.